Sequencing of this T cell receptor beta chain was carried out in a study of T cell repertoires in cytomegalovirus infection. About the study: Recently identified HLA-C-restricted and well-studied HLA-B-restricted CMV epitopes were used. Both a matching HLA type and CMV infection were indicated by public TCR beta signatures.

One entry per CDR3 protein, called by TCRdb with MiXCR from the reads. The sample lists roughly 990,000 distinct CDR3 sequences, 31% seen once, with around an eighth in the top ten. Per germline, CDR1 LGHNT and CDR2 FRNRAP. The CDR3 extends over 16 amino acids. V gave up 4 bases and J gave up 5 bases, with 18 bases separating them. On this clonotype itself: Its antigen is currently unknown.

Findings and caveats of the study: Pooled public TCR beta family frequency picked out CMV carriers with the relevant HLA. In two of eight donors, the top clonotype was HLA-C-restricted CMV-specific.

The rearrangement uses TRBV12-5 and TRBJ1-5; D is ambiguous. The specimen was cultured CD8+ T cells from PBMCs, collected from culture after CMV antigen stimulation. The sequence derives from a human donor in good health (CMV status not recorded). Some clones in this sample may be carry-over from other donors' samples. The CDR3 loop reads CASGWENRGSHQPQHF. As DNA, the CDR3 is TGTGCTAGTGGTTGGGAGAATCGGGGATCCCATCAGCCCCAGCATTTT.